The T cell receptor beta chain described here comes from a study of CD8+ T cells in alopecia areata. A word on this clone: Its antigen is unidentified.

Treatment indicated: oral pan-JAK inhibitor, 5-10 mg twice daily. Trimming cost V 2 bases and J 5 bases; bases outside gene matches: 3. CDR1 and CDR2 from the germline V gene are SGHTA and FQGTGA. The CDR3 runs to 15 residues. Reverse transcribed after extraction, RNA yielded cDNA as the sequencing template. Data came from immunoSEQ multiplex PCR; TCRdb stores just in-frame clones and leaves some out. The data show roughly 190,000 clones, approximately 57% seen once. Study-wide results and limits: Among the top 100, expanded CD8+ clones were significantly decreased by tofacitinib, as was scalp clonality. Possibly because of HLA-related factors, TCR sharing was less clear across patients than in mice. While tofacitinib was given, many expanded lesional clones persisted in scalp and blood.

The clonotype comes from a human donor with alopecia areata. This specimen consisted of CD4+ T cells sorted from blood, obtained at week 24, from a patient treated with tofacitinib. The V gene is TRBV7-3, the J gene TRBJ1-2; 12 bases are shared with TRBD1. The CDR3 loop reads CASSLAGQGAYGYTF. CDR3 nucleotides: TGTGCCAGCAGCTTAGCGGGACAGGGGGCTTATGGCTACACCTTC.